The entry below gives a single TCR beta chain sequence along with its context. The data are from a study of blood T cell repertoires in COVID-19. This CDR3 contains 13 residues. Trimming took 4 bases from V and 5 from J, leaving 11 bases between them. CDR1 is SQVTM and CDR2 is ANQGSEA in the germline V gene. The repertoire was sequenced with immunoSEQ multiplex PCR; TCRdb's copy has only in-frame clones and lacks some. There are 200,000 to 300,000 clones in the sample; over 80% occur only once, and 25% to 35% lies in the top ten. The J gene is TRBJ1-4, the V gene TRBV29-1, with no clear D. This TCR was sampled from a man in his forties with acute or convalescent COVID-19. Sequencing was done on a sample of peripheral blood. Here the CDR3 DNA reads TGCAGCGTTGTGGGCAGCGGGAATGAAAAACTGTTTTTT. Translated: CSVVGSGNEKLFF.